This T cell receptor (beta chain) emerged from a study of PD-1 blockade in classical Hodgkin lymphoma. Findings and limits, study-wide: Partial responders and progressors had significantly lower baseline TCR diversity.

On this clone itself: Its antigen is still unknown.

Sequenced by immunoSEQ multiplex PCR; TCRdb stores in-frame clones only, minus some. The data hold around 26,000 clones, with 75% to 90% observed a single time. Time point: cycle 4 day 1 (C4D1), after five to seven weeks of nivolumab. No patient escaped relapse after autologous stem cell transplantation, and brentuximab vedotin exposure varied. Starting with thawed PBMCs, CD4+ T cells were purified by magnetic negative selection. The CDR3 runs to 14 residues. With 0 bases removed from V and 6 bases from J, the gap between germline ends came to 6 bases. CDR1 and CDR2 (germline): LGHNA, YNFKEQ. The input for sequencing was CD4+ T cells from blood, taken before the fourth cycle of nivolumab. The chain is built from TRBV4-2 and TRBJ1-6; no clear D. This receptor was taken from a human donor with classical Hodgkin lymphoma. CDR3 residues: CASSQDRLNSPLHF. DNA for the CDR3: TGTGCCAGCAGCCAAGACAGACTTAATTCACCCCTCCACTTT.